The clone carrying this TCR beta chain was seen a handful of times. These data are taken from a study of CD8 T cells in Susac syndrome. As for the study in general: Treatment at blood withdrawal was none, corticosteroids, or intravenous immunoglobulin alone in Susac syndrome patients.

RNA was extracted with the RNeasy kit, and a quantity of about 0.45 to 1 ug was reverse transcribed using random hexamers. MiXCR, applied by TCRdb to the immunoSEQ multiplex PCR reads, yields one record per CDR3 protein. The data show 50,000 to 55,000 distinct CDR3 sequences, with more than 85% seen just once and about 0.75% held by the top ten. From germline, CDR1 is SGHDT and CDR2 YYEEEE. The length of the CDR3 is 12 residues. V lost 0 bases, J lost 5 bases, and 5 bases lay in between. The J gene is TRBJ1-1, the V gene TRBV5-6; the D is unclear. The origin of this receptor is a human donor with Susac syndrome. The specimen sequenced was CD8+ T cells from PBMCs. Here the CDR3 reads CASSLGRTEAFF. The DNA for the CDR3 is TGTGCCAGCAGCTTGGGGCGAACTGAAGCTTTCTTT.